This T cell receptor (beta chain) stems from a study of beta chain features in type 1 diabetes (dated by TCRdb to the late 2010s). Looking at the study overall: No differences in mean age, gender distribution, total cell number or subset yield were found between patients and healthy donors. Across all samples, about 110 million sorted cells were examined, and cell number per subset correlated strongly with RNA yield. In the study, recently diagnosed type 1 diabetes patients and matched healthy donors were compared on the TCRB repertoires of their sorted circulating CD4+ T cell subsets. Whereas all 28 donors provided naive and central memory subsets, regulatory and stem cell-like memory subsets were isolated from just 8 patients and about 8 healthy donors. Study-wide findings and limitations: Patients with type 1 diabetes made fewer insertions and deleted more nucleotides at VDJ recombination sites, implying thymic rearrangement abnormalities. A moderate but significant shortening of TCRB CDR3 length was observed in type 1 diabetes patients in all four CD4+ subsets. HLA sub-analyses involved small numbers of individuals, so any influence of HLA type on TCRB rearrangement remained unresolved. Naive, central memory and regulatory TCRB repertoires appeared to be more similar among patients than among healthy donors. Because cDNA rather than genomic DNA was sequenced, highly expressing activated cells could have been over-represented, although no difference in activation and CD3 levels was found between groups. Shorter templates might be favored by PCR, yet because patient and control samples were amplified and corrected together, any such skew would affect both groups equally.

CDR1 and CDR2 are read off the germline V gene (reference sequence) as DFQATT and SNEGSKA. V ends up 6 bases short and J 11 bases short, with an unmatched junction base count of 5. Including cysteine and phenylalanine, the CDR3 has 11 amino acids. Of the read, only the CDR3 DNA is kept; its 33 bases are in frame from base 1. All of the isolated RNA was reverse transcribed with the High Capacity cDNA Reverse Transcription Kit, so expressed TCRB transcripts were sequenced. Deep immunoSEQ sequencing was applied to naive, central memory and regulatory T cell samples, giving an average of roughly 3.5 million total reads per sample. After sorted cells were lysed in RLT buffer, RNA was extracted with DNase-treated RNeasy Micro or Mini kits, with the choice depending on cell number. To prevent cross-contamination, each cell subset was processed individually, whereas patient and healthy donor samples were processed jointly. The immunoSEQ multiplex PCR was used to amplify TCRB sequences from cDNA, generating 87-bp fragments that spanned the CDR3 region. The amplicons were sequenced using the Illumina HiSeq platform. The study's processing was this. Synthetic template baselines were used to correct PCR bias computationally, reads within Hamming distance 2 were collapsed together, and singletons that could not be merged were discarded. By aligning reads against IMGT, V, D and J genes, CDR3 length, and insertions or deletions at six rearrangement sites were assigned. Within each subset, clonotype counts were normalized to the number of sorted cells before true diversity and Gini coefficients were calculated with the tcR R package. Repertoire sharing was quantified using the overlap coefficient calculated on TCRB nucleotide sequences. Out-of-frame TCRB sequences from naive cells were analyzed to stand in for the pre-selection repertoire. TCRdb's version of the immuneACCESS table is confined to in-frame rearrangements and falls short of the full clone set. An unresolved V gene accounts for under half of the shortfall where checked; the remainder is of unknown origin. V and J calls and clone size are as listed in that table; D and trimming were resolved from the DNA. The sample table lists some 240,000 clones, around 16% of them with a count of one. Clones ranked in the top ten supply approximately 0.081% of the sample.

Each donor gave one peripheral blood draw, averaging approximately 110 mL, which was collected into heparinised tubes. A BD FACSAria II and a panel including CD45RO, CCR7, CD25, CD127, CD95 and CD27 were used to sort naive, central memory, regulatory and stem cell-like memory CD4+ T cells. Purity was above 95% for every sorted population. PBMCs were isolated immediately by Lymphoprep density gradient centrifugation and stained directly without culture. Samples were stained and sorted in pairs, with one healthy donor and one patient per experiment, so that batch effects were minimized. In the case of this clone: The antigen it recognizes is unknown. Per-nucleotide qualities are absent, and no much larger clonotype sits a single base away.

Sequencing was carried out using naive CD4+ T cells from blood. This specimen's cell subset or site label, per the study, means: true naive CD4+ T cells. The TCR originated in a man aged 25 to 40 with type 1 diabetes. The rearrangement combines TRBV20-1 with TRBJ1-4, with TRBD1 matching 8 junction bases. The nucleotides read TGCAGTGCGGCACAGGGGGAGAAACTGTTTTTT. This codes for CSAAQGEKLFF.